This passage covers 16 T cell receptor beta chains from one sample sequenced in a study of blood T cell repertoires in COVID-19. Sequencing was performed with immunoSEQ multiplex PCR; in TCRdb, only in-frame clones are kept and a portion is missing. The profile shows a few hundred thousand clones, about 82% of them singletons. What was sequenced was peripheral blood. These receptors were taken from a human donor in a cohort sampled during active COVID-19.

This clone was observed once. The rearrangement links TRBV15 to TRBJ1-6, with 10 nucleotides matching TRBD1. CDR1 is LNHNV, CDR2 YYDKDF, per germline (reference sequence). The CDR3 totals 16 residues. V shed 1 base, J shed 8 bases, and the junction held 5 bases outside the gene matches. The CDR3 loop is CATSRVRTGGDSPLHF. In nucleotides, the CDR3 is TGTGCCACCAGCAGAGTACGGACAGGGGGGGATTCACCCCTCCACTTT.

This clone was recorded only once. The chain joins TRBV19 to TRBJ2-5; TRBD2 aligns across 7 bases. CDR1 is LNHDA and CDR2 is SQIVND in the germline V gene (reference sequence). The length of the CDR3 is 16 residues. With 5 bases clipped from V and 1 base from J, the junction kept 10 bases outside the gene matches. This chain's CDR3 is CASSSLSGRGQETQYF. The CDR3 DNA follows: TGTGCCAGTAGTTCCCTCAGTGGGAGGGGCCAAGAGACCCAGTACTTC.

The chain employs TRBV3-1 (or the pseudogene TRBV3-2) and TRBJ2-3; 11 bases align to TRBD2. CDR1 is LGHDT, CDR2 YNNKEL, per germline (reference sequence). The CDR3 sequence is 16 residues long. V gave up 1 base and J gave up 2 bases; unmatched junction bases: 2. The CDR3 here is CASSQVAGGLTDTQYF. DNA of the CDR3: TGTGCCAGCAGCCAAGTAGCGGGGGGGCTCACAGATACGCAGTATTTT.

This clone was seen a single time. This chain joins TRBV5-4 and TRBJ2-7; a weak D match, TRBD2 (5 bases). Germline CDR1 is SGHNT and CDR2 is YYREEE (reference sequence). This CDR3 has 14 amino acids. V lost 0 bases and J lost 1, with 8 bases in between. The chain's CDR3 is CASSLDGGSYEQYF. The CDR3 bases are TGTGCCAGCAGCTTGGATGGCGGGTCCTACGAGCAGTACTTC.

The chain employs TRBV24-1 and TRBJ1-5; a possible D gene is TRBD1 (5 bases). V lost 2 bases to trimming and J lost 1 base, with 5 bases between them. This CDR3 spans 14 amino acids. Germline CDR1 KGHDR, CDR2 SFDVKD. The CDR3 DNA reads as TGTGCCACCAGTGATTACAGGAGCAATCAGCCCCAGCATTTT. Translating gives CATSDYRSNQPQHF.

This chain uses TRBV7-3 with TRBJ2-7, with 8 bases identical to TRBD1. The J segment lost 5 bases and the V segment lost 4 bases, leaving 10 bases of the junction unmatched. Germline CDR1 reads SGHTA; CDR2 reads FQGTGA. The CDR3 is 15 residues long. CDR3 sequence (DNA): TGTGCCAGCAGCTCAACAGGGGGAATTTTCGACGAGCAGTACTTC. It yields the protein CASSSTGGIFDEQYF.

The V call is TRBV20-1, the J call TRBJ2-4; D may be TRBD1 (5 bases). There are 13 residues in the CDR3. V was cut by 3 bases and J by 3 bases, with 9 bases left in between. Germline V gene data show CDR1 as DFQATT and CDR2 as SNEGSKA (reference sequence). CDR3 in amino acids: CSASLQGKNIQYF. The CDR3 region has the DNA TGCAGTGCTAGTTTGCAGGGCAAAAACATTCAGTACTTC.

The J gene is TRBJ1-3, the V gene TRBV18, with no clear D. With 3 bases removed from V and 4 bases from J, the gap between germline ends came to 10 bases. The CDR3 is made up of 14 amino acids. CDR1 is KGHSH, CDR2 LQKENI, per germline. In DNA, the CDR3 is TGTGCCAGCTCACCGGATGACTCCGGAAACACCATATATTTT. Its translation: CASSPDDSGNTIYF.

Many counts were recorded for this clone. This rearrangement joins TRBV7-3 to TRBJ2-1, with 8 bases matching TRBD1. V trimming: 6 bases; J trimming: 8 bases; junction bases outside the gene matches: 9. This CDR3 has 14 residues. Germline assignment: CDR1 SGHTA and CDR2 FQGTGA. CDR3 sequence reads: CASSFRQGRDEQFF. DNA of the CDR3: TGTGCCAGCAGTTTTAGACAGGGGCGGGATGAGCAGTTCTTC.

The J gene is TRBJ2-2, the V gene TRBV5-8; TRBD1 might be the D (5 bases). The CDR3 consists of 15 residues. Germline V gene sequence: CDR1 SGHTS, CDR2 YDEGEE. Trimming took 3 bases from V and 3 from J, leaving 12 bases between them. Here the CDR3 DNA reads TGTGCCAGCAGCTGGGGCACCTACGACACCGGGGAGCTGTTTTTT. Translation: CASSWGTYDTGELFF.

This clone was seen a few times. V gene TRBV7-9 combines with J gene TRBJ1-2; perhaps TRBD1 as D (6 bases). Trimming took off 7 bases at V and 6 bases at J, with 15 bases between the two ends. Germline V lookup: CDR1 SEHNR, CDR2 FQNEAQ (reference sequence). The CDR3 has 13 amino acids. CDR3 loop: CASTQGDRNGYTF. The CDR3 nucleotides are TGTGCCAGCACCCAAGGTGACAGGAATGGCTACACCTTC.

This clone was observed many times. V and J are TRBV6-4 and TRBJ1-1; D not certain. Germline assignment: CDR1 MRHNA and CDR2 SNTAGT. There are 14 residues in the CDR3. V lost 6 bases and J 4 bases, leaving 15 bases between the germline ends. The CDR3 reads CASRHEPDTTEAFF. DNA of the CDR3: TGTGCCAGCAGACATGAGCCTGACACCACTGAAGCTTTCTTT.

This clone was detected once. The chain carries TRBV30 and TRBJ1-4; no firm D call. CDR1 GTSNPN and CDR2 SVGIG come from the germline V gene (reference sequence). CDR3 length: 14 residues. V lost 1 base, J lost 7 bases, and 13 bases lay in between. CDR3: CAWSDVVSGEKLFF. Here the CDR3 DNA reads TGTGCCTGGAGTGACGTAGTGAGTGGTGAAAAACTGTTTTTT.

The DNA of the CDR3 is TGCGCCAGCAGCTTAAGTCCTCAGAATTCACCCCTCCACTTT. Its protein is CASSLSPQNSPLHF. This chain links TRBV5-1 with TRBJ1-6; D unresolved. The CDR3 covers 14 residues. Deletions cut 2 bases from V and 7 bases from J, with 10 bases between. The germline V gene has CDR1 SGHRS and CDR2 YFSETQ.

The chain joins TRBV7-9 to TRBJ1-1, with D possibly being TRBD1 (5 bases). CDR1 and CDR2 (germline): SEHNR, FQNEAQ (reference sequence). Trimming removed 5 bases from V and 2 bases from J, with 15 bases in between. The CDR3 extends over 15 amino acids. Here the CDR3 reads CASSPTVVINTEAFF. The CDR3 DNA is TGTGCCAGCAGCCCGACAGTAGTGATAAACACTGAAGCTTTCTTT.

As regards this clone: Other nucleotide sequences from this sample produce the same CDR3. This chain's CDR3 is CASSSTGNTEAFF. In nucleotides, the CDR3 is TGCGCCAGCAGCTCGACAGGGAACACTGAAGCTTTCTTT. The V call is TRBV5-1, the J call TRBJ1-1, with D possibly matching TRBD1 (6 bases). Germline values: CDR1 SGHRS, CDR2 YFSETQ. Trimming cost V 3 bases and J 1 base, with 7 bases left between them. CDR3 size: 13 residues.